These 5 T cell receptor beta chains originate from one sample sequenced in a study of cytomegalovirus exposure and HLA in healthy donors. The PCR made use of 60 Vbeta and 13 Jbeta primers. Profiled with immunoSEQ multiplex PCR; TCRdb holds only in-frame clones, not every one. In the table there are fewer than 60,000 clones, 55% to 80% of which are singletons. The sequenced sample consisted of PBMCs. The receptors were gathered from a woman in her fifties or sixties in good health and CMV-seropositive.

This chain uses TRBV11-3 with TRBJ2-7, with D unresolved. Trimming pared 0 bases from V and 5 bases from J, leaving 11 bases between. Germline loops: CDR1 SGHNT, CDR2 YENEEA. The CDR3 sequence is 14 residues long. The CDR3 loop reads CASSLDATVNEQYF. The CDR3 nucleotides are TGTGCCAGCAGCTTAGATGCCACAGTAAACGAGCAGTACTTC.

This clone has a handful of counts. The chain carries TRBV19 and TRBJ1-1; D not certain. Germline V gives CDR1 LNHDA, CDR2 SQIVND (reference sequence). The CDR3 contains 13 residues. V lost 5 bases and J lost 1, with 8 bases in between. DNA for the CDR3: TGTGCCAGTAGTCCGCAGAAGAACACTGAAGCTTTCTTT. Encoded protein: CASSPQKNTEAFF.

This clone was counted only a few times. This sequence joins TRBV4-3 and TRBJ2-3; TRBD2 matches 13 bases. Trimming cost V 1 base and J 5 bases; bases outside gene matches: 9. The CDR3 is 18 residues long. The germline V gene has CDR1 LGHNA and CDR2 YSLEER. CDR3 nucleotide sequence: TGCGCCAGCAGCCAAGGGACTAGCGGGAGCTTTTTGGGAGATACGCAGTATTTT. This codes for CASSQGTSGSFLGDTQYF.

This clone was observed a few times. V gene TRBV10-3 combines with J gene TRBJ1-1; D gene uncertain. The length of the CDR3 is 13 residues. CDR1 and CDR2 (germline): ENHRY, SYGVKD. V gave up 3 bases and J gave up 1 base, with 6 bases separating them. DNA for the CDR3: TGTGCCATCAGTGACAGGCCGAACACTGAAGCTTTCTTT. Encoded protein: CAISDRPNTEAFF.

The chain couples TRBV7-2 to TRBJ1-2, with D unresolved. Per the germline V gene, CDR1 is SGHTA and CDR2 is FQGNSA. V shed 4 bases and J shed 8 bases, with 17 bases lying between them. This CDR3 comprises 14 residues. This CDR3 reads CASSSKIGTYGYTF. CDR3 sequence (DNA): TGTGCCAGCAGCTCAAAAATCGGTACTTACGGCTACACCTTC.